A single sample is the source of the 9 T cell receptor beta chains below, sequenced in a study of T cells in Graves' hyperthyroidism and ophthalmopathy. The TCR beta CDR3 regions underwent amplification using RNA transcripts as the source. First-round RT-PCR with HTBI primers amplified the TCR CDR3 region. Each CDR3 protein is one row after TCRdb ran MiXCR on the multiplex PCR reads. The sample lists 650,000 to 800,000 distinct CDR3 sequences; roughly 46% were seen once. The sequenced sample consisted of peripheral blood or thyroid tissue (not recorded which). Receptors originate from an adult man with Graves' disease, either hyperthyroidism or ophthalmopathy (not recorded which).

This chain joins TRBV7-9 and TRBJ2-7, with 9 positions matching TRBD1. Germline trimming cut 3 bases from V and 4 bases from J; bases unmatched to any gene: 7. Germline V gives CDR1 SEHNR, CDR2 FQNEAQ (reference sequence). The CDR3 has 15 residues. The CDR3 sequence is CASSFLGQGGYEQYF. CDR3 DNA: TGTGCCAGCAGCTTTCTGGGACAGGGTGGATACGAGCAGTACTTC. The full variable domain, in which reference TRBV7-9 and TRBJ2-7 provide the parts outside the CDR3, is DTGVSQNPRHKITKRGQNVTFRCDPISEHNRLYWYRQTLGQGPEFLTYFQNEAQLEKSRLLSDRFSAERPKGSFSTLEIQRTEQGDSAMYLCASSFLGQGGYEQYFGPGTRLTVT.

This clonotype has a handful of counts. The chain recombines TRBV6-5 with TRBJ2-7; D assignment may be TRBD1 or TRBD2 (5 bases each). With 2 bases removed from V and 2 bases from J, the gap between germline ends came to 13 bases. The CDR3 is made up of 15 amino acids. Germline V gene sequence: CDR1 MNHEY, CDR2 SVGAGI. CDR3 loop: CASSYEPGTTYEQYF. The CDR3 DNA reads as TGTGCCAGCAGTTACGAACCAGGGACGACCTACGAGCAGTACTTC.

V is TRBV2 and J is TRBJ1-5; perhaps TRBD1 as D (6 bases). The CDR3 totals 16 residues. The V and J ends lost 7 bases and 3 bases respectively, with 19 bases between them. Germline V gives CDR1 SNHLY, CDR2 FYNNEI. The CDR3 loop reads CASTVTGLMINQPQHF. In DNA, the CDR3 is TGTGCCAGCACCGTTACAGGGCTCATGATCAATCAGCCCCAGCATTTT.

This sequence joins TRBV29-1 and TRBJ2-7; the D call may be TRBD1 or TRBD2 (5 bases each). Trimming cost V 4 bases and J 1 base, with 17 bases left between them. The CDR3 extends over 15 amino acids. CDR1 SQVTM and CDR2 ANQGSEA come from the germline V gene. The CDR3 coding sequence is TGCAGCGTTGGAGATCTTCCAGGGAGTTCCTACGAGCAGTACTTC. Protein product: CSVGDLPGSSYEQYF.

V gene TRBV7-9 combines with J gene TRBJ1-1, with D maybe TRBD1 (6 bases). Germline loops: CDR1 SEHNR, CDR2 FQNEAQ (reference sequence). This CDR3 has 15 amino acids. V dropped 2 bases and J dropped 6 bases, with 16 bases sitting between them. The CDR3 spells CASSLLGQGRAEAFF. The CDR3 DNA reads as TGTGCCAGCAGCTTACTTGGGCAGGGGAGGGCTGAAGCTTTCTTT.

Here the CDR3 reads CASSSGTGSSPQHF. The CDR3 region has the DNA TGTGCCAGCAGTTCCGGGACAGGGTCTTCACCCCAGCATTTT. This rearrangement joins TRBV27 to TRBJ1-5, with TRBD1 matching 9 bases. Trimming cost V 4 bases and J 10 bases; bases outside gene matches: 8. The CDR3 consists of 14 residues. CDR1 and CDR2 (germline): MNHEY, SMNVEV (reference sequence).

Many counts were recorded for this clonotype. This chain uses TRBV20-1 with TRBJ1-4; D is uncertain. Trimming stripped 2 bases from V and 0 bases from J, with 7 bases between. Germline V gene sequence: CDR1 DFQATT, CDR2 SNEGSKA (reference sequence). This CDR3 spans 14 amino acids. CDR3 loop: CSARWPSTNEKLFF. The CDR3 region has the DNA TGCAGTGCTAGATGGCCGTCAACTAATGAAAAACTGTTTTTT.

As to this clonotype: One base away lies a much larger clone, so this may be a sequencing read error. The rearrangement links TRBV7-6 to TRBJ2-5; D remains unclear. V was trimmed by 5 bases and J by 1 base, leaving 8 bases between them. The germline gives CDR1 SGHVS, CDR2 FNYEAQ. The CDR3 covers 13 residues. CDR3 DNA sequence: TGTGCCAGCAGCCCCATCACCCAAGAGACCCAGTACTTC. This translates into CASSPITQETQYF.

The rearrangement links TRBV19 to TRBJ1-3; 8 bases line up with TRBD1. The CDR3 is 17 amino acids. Germline V gene data show CDR1 as LNHDA and CDR2 as SQIVND (reference sequence). Unmatched junction bases numbered 10, after V lost 6 bases and J lost 0 bases. The CDR3 spells CASSRQGTENSGNTIYF. The CDR3 nucleotides read TGTGCCAGTAGCCGACAGGGGACGGAAAACTCTGGAAACACCATATATTTT.